This T cell receptor (beta chain) came from a study of T-cell reconstitution after alpha-beta-depleted transplantation in children. General observations from the study: Two months or so post-transplant, alpha-beta T cells reportedly derived from several hundred expanded graft clones.

Germline CDR1 is SQVTM and CDR2 is ANQGSEA. With V trimmed by 7 bases and J by 2 bases, 3 bases remained unmatched. The CDR3 loop spans 13 amino acids. Preparing the TCRbeta library involved the use of unique molecular identifiers. TCRdb reprocessed the PCR reads with MiXCR, giving one entry per CDR3 protein. The sample contains about 830,000 distinct CDR3 sequences, 15% to 20% of which appear only once. This clonotype was recorded a few times. Its specificity is not known. Sequenced material: PBMCs, mostly from graft donor cells, taken 360 days after TCRalphabeta/CD19-depleted stem cell transplant. This receptor was obtained from a male patient under 18 who had a stem cell transplant for acute lymphoblastic leukemia, so the T cells may come from the graft donor. J is TRBJ2-1 and V is TRBV29-1; 9 bases map to TRBD2. The CDR3 DNA reads TGCAGCGGGACTAGCGATACCTACAATGAGCAGTTCTTC. It specifies CSGTSDTYNEQFF.